The text below deals with one TCR beta chain. Its antigen is currently unknown. This entry belongs to a study of CD8+ T cells in alopecia areata. About the study: A regimen of oral tofacitinib, 5 to 10 mg twice daily, was given to treated patients.

CDR1 is MNHEY, CDR2 SVGAGI, per germline. The CDR3 contains 14 residues. J was trimmed by 0 bases and V by 9 bases; bases with no gene match: 6. RNA was isolated and reverse transcribed to cDNA, the sequencing template. Repertoires were generated with immunoSEQ multiplex PCR, while TCRdb's copy carries only in-frame clones and drops some. The sample consists of under 350,000 clones, 58% of them appearing once. The treatment was: oral pan-JAK inhibitor, 5-10 mg twice daily. Researchers took lesional scalp punch biopsies and peripheral blood from people who were alopecia areata patients. Study-level results: Researchers report lesional scalp, most notably alopecia totalis/universalis, outstripped normal scalp in clonality. Scalp samples also yield sequences of resident alphabeta T cells from normal skin.

This TCR came from a human donor with alopecia areata. Sample: CD4+ T cells sorted from blood, taken at week 24, from a patient treated with tofacitinib. The J gene is TRBJ2-3, the V gene TRBV6-5, with 7 nucleotides matching TRBD2. The CDR3 nucleotides read TGTGCCAGTCACGGGACTATCAGCACAGATACGCAGTATTTT. This sequence encodes CASHGTISTDTQYF.